The rows below give T cell receptor beta chains drawn from one sample of a study of cytomegalovirus exposure and HLA in healthy donors. The data were produced by immunoSEQ multiplex PCR, yet TCRdb's version contains in-frame clones alone and is incomplete. The data contain approximately 90,000 clones, 75% to 90% of them singletons. Sequenced input: PBMCs. The receptors shown here come from a middle-aged man in good health and CMV-seropositive. Each CDR3 is given with its conserved first and last residue. A D gene is named only where the DNA matches it firmly. Expanded clones get a size class; other rows say once, few or many, or leave the size out.

-	TRBV5-1	TRBJ1-1	-	CASSLIKGGMNTEAFF	TGCGCCAGCAGCCTCATTAAAGGGGGAATGAACACTGAAGCTTTCTTT
TRBD2	TRBV28	TRBJ2-1	-	CASGISGERGEQFF	TGTGCCAGCGGGATTAGCGGGGAAAGGGGTGAGCAGTTCTTC
-	TRBV6-6	TRBJ2-3	-	CASRILGGPDTQYF	TGTGCCAGCAGGATCCTAGGAGGCCCAGATACGCAGTATTTT
-	TRBV7-9	TRBJ2-5	-	CASSPLGGVLETQYF	TGTGCCAGCAGCCCCCTAGGGGGAGTGCTAGAGACCCAGTACTTC
-	TRBV21-1	TRBJ2-7	once	CASTMTSGETYEQYF	TGTGCCAGCACCATGACTAGCGGGGAAACCTACGAGCAGTACTTC
TRBD1	TRBV6-1	TRBJ1-2	-	CASSDAVPGQGGNGYTF	TGTGCCAGCAGTGACGCGGTCCCGGGACAGGGGGGGAATGGCTACACCTTC
TRBD1	TRBV29-1	TRBJ1-4	-	CSGKQQGARGEKLFF	TGCAGCGGGAAACAACAGGGGGCGAGGGGTGAAAAACTGTTTTTT
-	TRBV4-2	TRBJ2-3	-	CASSQVAASTDTQYF	TGTGCCAGCAGCCAAGTAGCGGCTAGCACAGATACGCAGTATTTT
-	TRBV7-2	TRBJ2-6	once	CASSLAGVGGFSGANVLTF	TGTGCCAGCAGCTTAGCCGGGGTGGGGGGATTCTCTGGGGCCAACGTCCTGACTTTC
TRBD1	TRBV19	TRBJ1-3	-	CASTVLRQGVTGNTIYF	TGTGCCAGTACCGTTCTGAGACAGGGGGTAACTGGAAACACCATATATTTT
TRBD2	TRBV6-6	TRBJ2-1	-	CASGVGGWGEQFF	TGTGCCAGCGGTGTGGGGGGGTGGGGTGAGCAGTTCTTC
TRBD2	TRBV11-3	TRBJ2-5	-	CASSLARLAGGQETQYF	TGTGCCAGCAGCTTAGCGCGACTAGCGGGGGGCCAAGAGACCCAGTACTTC
TRBD1	TRBV7-8	TRBJ1-5	-	CASRQDGRGSYQPQHF	TGTGCCAGCAGACAAGACGGCAGGGGGAGTTATCAGCCCCAGCATTTT
-	TRBV4-1	TRBJ2-3	-	CASSQRTGTDTQYF	TGCGCCAGCAGCCAACGCACAGGCACAGATACGCAGTATTTT